This T cell receptor beta chain originates from a study of cytotoxic CD8 clonotypes in ibrutinib-treated CLL. Study context: The sample average was roughly 240,000 productive templates and tens of thousands of productive rearrangements.

Study-level results: Starting clonality was above that of age-matched healthy donors and tracked circulating CD8+ T-cell counts.

A word on this clone: No antigen is known for it.

CDR1 and CDR2 from the germline V gene are SGHRS and YFSETQ. V was clipped by 3 bases and J by 2 bases; unmatched bases: 10. The CDR3 length is 18 residues. The assay was immunoSEQ multiplex PCR, and TCRdb's table has in-frame clones only and misses some. Of about 160,000 clones listed, approximately 84% are singletons. This TCR derives from a human donor with chronic lymphocytic leukemia. The input for sequencing was PBMCs, taken after 24 months of ibrutinib treatment. The gene calls are TRBV5-1 and TRBJ2-3, with 12 bases that match TRBD2. The CDR3 DNA follows: TGCGCCAGCAGCTCCCCTAGCGGGAGGGCCCTCCACACAGATACGCAGTATTTT. It is translated as CASSSPSGRALHTDTQYF.